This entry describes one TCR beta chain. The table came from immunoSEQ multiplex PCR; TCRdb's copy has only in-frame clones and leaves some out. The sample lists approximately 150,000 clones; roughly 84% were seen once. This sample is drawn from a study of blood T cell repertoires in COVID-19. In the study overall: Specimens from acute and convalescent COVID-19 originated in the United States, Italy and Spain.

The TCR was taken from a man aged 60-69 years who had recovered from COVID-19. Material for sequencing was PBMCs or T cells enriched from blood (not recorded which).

DNA for the CDR3: TGTGCCAGCAGTCGACCCGGGACTAGCGCTTACGAGCAGTACTTC. This gives the protein CASSRPGTSAYEQYF. The V gene is TRBV5-4, the J gene TRBJ2-7; the match to TRBD2 covers 10 bases. CDR1 is SGHNT and CDR2 is YYREEE in the germline V gene (reference sequence). The CDR3 length is 15 residues. V lost 5 bases, J lost 4 bases, and 9 bases stayed unmatched.